The T cell receptor (beta chain) described here comes from a study of T cell responses to AZD1222 COVID-19 vaccine. Regarding the study as a whole: A reported finding is that nearly half of spike-specific TCRs target unmutated variant regions. After the peak T cell response, and only then, were repertoires sampled. Clonal diversity may have been underestimated in mostly white British donors.

Method: immunoSEQ multiplex PCR; TCRdb's copy keeps in-frame clones and lacks some. Of some 92,000 clones in the sample, roughly nine tenths were seen once. As concerns this clone: Its cognate antigen is unknown.

This CDR3 region has 13 residues. Looked up from germline, CDR1 is ENHRY and CDR2 is SYGVKD. V was trimmed by 5 bases and J by 6 bases, leaving 10 bases between them. The receptor comes from an adult in good health. The sample was peripheral blood, taken on day 0 of AZD1222 vaccination. The genes are TRBV10-3 and TRBJ1-4; D is unresolved. CDR3 sequence (DNA): TGTGCCATCAGTCTCGGATCGGATGAAAAACTGTTTTTT. Amino acids: CAISLGSDEKLFF.